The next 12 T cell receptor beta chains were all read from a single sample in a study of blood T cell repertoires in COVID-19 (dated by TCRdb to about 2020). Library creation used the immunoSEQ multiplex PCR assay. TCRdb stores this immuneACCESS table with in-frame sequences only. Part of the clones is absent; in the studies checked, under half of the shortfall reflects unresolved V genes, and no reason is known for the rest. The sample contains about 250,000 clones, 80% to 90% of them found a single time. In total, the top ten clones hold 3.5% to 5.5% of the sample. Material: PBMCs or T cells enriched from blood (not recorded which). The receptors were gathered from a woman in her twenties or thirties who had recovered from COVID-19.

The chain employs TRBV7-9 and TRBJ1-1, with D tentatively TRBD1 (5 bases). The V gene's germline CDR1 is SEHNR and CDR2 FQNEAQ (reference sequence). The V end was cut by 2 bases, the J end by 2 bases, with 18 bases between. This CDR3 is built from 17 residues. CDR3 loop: CASSLFGGRSGNTEAFF. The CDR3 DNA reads TGTGCCAGCAGCTTATTCGGGGGGAGGAGCGGCAACACTGAAGCTTTCTTT.

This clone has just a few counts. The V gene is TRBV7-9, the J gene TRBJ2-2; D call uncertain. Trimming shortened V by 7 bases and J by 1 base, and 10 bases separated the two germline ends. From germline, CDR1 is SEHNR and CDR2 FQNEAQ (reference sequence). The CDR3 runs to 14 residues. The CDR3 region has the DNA TGTGCCAGCACCGAGGCAGAGAACACCGGGGAGCTGTTTTTT. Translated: CASTEAENTGELFF.

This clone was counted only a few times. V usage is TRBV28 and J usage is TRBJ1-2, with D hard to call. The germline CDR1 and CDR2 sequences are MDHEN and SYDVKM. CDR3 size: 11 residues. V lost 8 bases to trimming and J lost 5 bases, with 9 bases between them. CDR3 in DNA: TGTGCCAGCGGGAGACTTTATGGCTACACCTTC. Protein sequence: CASGRLYGYTF.

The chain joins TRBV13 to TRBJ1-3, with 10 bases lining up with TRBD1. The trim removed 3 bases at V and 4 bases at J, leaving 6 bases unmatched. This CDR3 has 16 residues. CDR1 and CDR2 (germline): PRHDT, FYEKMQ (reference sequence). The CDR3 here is CASSFTMDRGGNTIYF. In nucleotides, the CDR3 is TGTGCCAGCAGCTTTACTATGGACAGGGGGGGAAACACCATATATTTT.

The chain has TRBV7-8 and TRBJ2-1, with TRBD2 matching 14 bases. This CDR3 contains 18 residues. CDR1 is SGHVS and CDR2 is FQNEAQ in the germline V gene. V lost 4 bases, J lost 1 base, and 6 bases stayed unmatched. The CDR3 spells CASSSGLAGGSSYNEQFF. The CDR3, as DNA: TGTGCCAGCAGCTCTGGACTAGCGGGGGGCTCATCCTACAATGAGCAGTTCTTC.

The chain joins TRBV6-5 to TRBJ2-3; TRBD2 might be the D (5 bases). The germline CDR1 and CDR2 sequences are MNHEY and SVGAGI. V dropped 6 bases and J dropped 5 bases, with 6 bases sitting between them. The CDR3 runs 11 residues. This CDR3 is CASRREDTQYF. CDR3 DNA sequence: TGTGCCAGCAGGAGGGAAGATACGCAGTATTTT.

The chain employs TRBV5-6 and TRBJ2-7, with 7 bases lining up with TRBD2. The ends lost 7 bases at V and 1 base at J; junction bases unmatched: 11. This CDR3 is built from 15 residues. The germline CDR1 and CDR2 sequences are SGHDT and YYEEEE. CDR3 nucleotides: TGTGCCAGCGAACGCACCGGGCGGGGGTCCTACGAGCAGTACTTC. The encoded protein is CASERTGRGSYEQYF.

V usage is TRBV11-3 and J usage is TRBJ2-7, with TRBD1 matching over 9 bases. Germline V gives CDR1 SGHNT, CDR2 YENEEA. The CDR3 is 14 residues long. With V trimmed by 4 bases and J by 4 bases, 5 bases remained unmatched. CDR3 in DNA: TGTGCCAGCAGCTCGGGACAGGGCGGGTACGAGCAGTACTTC. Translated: CASSSGQGGYEQYF.

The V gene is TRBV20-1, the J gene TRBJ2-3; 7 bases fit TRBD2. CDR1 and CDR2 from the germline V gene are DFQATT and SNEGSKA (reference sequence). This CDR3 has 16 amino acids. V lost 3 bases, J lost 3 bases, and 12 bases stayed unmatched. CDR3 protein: CSASTPGEGTTDTQYF. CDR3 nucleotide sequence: TGCAGTGCTAGTACCCCTGGGGAGGGTACAACAGATACGCAGTATTTT.

CDR3 sequence: CATSREVNRITEAFF. Here the CDR3 DNA reads TGTGCCACCAGCAGAGAAGTGAACAGGATCACTGAAGCTTTCTTT. The gene calls are TRBV15 and TRBJ1-1; tentative D call: TRBD1 (5 bases). CDR1 and CDR2 from the germline V gene are LNHNV and YYDKDF (reference sequence). This CDR3 is built from 15 residues. The V end lost 0 bases, the J end lost 4 bases, and 12 bases lay between the germline ends.

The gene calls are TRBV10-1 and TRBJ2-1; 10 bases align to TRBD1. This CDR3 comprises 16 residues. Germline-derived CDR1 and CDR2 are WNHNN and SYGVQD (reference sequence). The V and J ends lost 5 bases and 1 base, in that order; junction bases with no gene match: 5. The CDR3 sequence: CASSNPGQGSYNEQFF. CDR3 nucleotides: TGCGCCAGCAGTAACCCGGGACAGGGGTCCTACAATGAGCAGTTCTTC.

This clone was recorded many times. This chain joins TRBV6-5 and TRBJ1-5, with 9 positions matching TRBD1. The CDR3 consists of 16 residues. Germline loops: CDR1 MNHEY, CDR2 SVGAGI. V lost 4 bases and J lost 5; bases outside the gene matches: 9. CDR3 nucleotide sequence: TGTGCCAGCAGTTTACACCCCGGGACAGGGCATCAGCCCCAGCATTTT. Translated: CASSLHPGTGHQPQHF.